Below, 20 T cell receptor beta chains from the same sample are listed, as sequenced in a study of early stage breast cancer tumors. Only in-frame clones appear in the TCRdb table, and some are missing; sequencing was by immunoSEQ multiplex PCR. Among roughly 60,000 clones listed, about three quarters were seen once. The sample was blood. All receptors come from a person aged 25-39 years with breast cancer.

The V gene is TRBV7-2, the J gene TRBJ2-2; 9 nucleotides agree with TRBD2. The V segment lost 4 bases and the J segment 5 bases; nucleotides outside the gene matches: 11. The CDR3 totals 17 residues. Looked up from germline, CDR1 is SGHTA and CDR2 is FQGNSA. In DNA, the CDR3 is TGTGCCAGCAGCTCAAGGCGGCTAGCGGGAATGACCGGGGAGCTGTTTTTT. Its translation: CASSSRRLAGMTGELFF.

The V and J genes are TRBV14 and TRBJ2-3; D perhaps matches TRBD2 (5 bases). The length of the CDR3 is 12 residues. V shed 4 bases and J shed 6 bases, with 8 bases lying between them. The germline CDR1 and CDR2 sequences are SGHDN and FVKESK. CDR3 amino acids: CASSPWRDTQYF. CDR3 in DNA: TGTGCCAGCAGCCCCTGGAGGGATACGCAGTATTTT.

CDR3 DNA sequence: TGCGCCAGCAGCTTCGGACAGGTCCCCCCCAATGAGCAGTTCTTC. Encoded protein: CASSFGQVPPNEQFF. The chain links TRBV5-1 to TRBJ2-1; 7 bases are a match to TRBD1. After removal of 2 bases from V and 6 bases from J, the junction contained 8 bases not matched to a gene. Germline CDR1 and CDR2: SGHRS and YFSETQ. The CDR3 length is 15 residues.

This clone was found once. V and J are TRBV7-2 and TRBJ1-4; no firm D call. Per germline, CDR1 SGHTA and CDR2 FQGNSA. Trimming pared 1 base from V and 3 bases from J, leaving 6 bases between. The CDR3 totals 14 residues. The CDR3 spells CASSLGHSNEKLFF. The CDR3 coding sequence is TGTGCCAGCAGCTTAGGCCATTCTAATGAAAAACTGTTTTTT.

The J gene is TRBJ1-3, the V gene TRBV5-1; D ambiguous. CDR3 length: 18 residues. V lost 2 bases and J lost 0, with 18 bases in between. CDR1 and CDR2 (germline): SGHRS, YFSETQ. CDR3 nucleotides: TGCGCCAGCAGCTTACGGAGTCGGGGAGGGATCTCTGGAAACACCATATATTTT. Amino acids: CASSLRSRGGISGNTIYF. Full variable domain (rest looked up from reference TRBV5-1 and TRBJ1-3): KAGVTQTPRYLIKTRGQQVTLSCSPISGHRSVSWYQQTPGQGLQFLFEYFSETQRNKGNFPGRFSGRQFSNSRSEMNVSTLELGDSALYLCASSLRSRGGISGNTIYFGEGSWLTVV.

The V call is TRBV9, the J call TRBJ1-3, with D perhaps matching TRBD1 (5 bases). The CDR3 totals 18 residues. Germline CDR1 and CDR2: SGDLS and YYNGEE. V gave up 0 bases and J gave up 0 bases, with 16 bases separating them. CDR3 residues: CASSVAGSGPVSGNTIYF. The CDR3 nucleotides read TGTGCCAGCAGCGTAGCCGGCTCAGGGCCGGTCTCTGGAAACACCATATATTTT. The variable domain in full, completed from reference TRBV9 and TRBJ1-3, reads DSGVTQTPKHLITATGQRVTLRCSPRSGDLSVYWYQQSLDQGLQFLIQYYNGEERAKGNILERFSAQQFPDLHSELNLSSLELGDSALYFCASSVAGSGPVSGNTIYFGEGSWLTVV.

The genes are TRBV7-6 and TRBJ2-7, with 8 bases aligning to TRBD2. The CDR3 is made up of 15 amino acids. CDR1 is SGHVS, CDR2 FNYEAQ, per germline. The V gene end was trimmed by 5 bases and the J gene end by 2 bases; junction bases not matched to a gene: 8. The CDR3, as DNA: TGTGCCAGCAGCCGAGACTCGGGAGGGCCCTACGAGCAGTACTTC. Its protein product is CASSRDSGGPYEQYF.

The chain recombines TRBV7-7 with TRBJ2-5, with TRBD2 identical over 16 bases. The germline gives CDR1 SSHAT, CDR2 FNYEAQ (reference sequence). The ends lost 3 bases at V and 4 bases at J; junction bases unmatched: 14. The CDR3 has 20 residues. The CDR3 region has the DNA TGTGCCAGCAGCTTTCACCGGCCGGGACTAGCGGGAGGGCCGGGAGAGACCCAGTACTTC. Translated, it gives CASSFHRPGLAGGPGETQYF.

In its sample, this clone was seen a few times. The gene calls are TRBV9 and TRBJ1-1, with 7 bases that match TRBD1. Germline-derived CDR1 and CDR2 are SGDLS and YYNGEE. This CDR3 region has 17 residues. V gave up 0 bases and J gave up 0 bases; unmatched junction bases: 8. CDR3: CASSVGTGALMNTEAFF. Written as DNA, the CDR3 is TGTGCCAGCAGCGTAGGAACAGGGGCATTAATGAACACTGAAGCTTTCTTT.

The chain has TRBV19 and TRBJ2-3; D possibly matches TRBD1 or TRBD2 (6 bases each). V shed 4 bases and J shed 2 bases, with 16 bases lying between them. The germline V gene encodes CDR1 LNHDA and CDR2 SQIVND (reference sequence). The CDR3 length is 16 residues. For the CDR3, the DNA is TGTGCCAGTAGTACCCCAATACGGGGGCCCACAGATACGCAGTATTTT. Translated: CASSTPIRGPTDTQYF. The full variable domain, rest sourced from reference TRBV19 and TRBJ2-3, is DGGITQSPKYLFRKEGQNVTLSCEQNLNHDAMYWYRQDPGQGLRLIYYSQIVNDFQKGDIAEGYSVSREKKESFPLTVTSAQKNPTAFYLCASSTPIRGPTDTQYFGPGTRLTVL.

V and J are TRBV2 and TRBJ2-7; 8 bases are a match to TRBD2. CDR1 is SNHLY and CDR2 is FYNNEI in the germline V gene. V shed 8 bases and J 5 bases; nucleotides not matched to a gene: 17. The length of the CDR3 is 16 residues. CDR3 amino acids: CASLQRETPKPHEQYF. The CDR3 DNA reads TGTGCCAGCCTGCAGCGGGAGACCCCTAAGCCCCACGAGCAGTACTTC.

This sequence joins TRBV10-3 and TRBJ2-7; TRBD2 might be the D (6 bases). CDR1 ENHRY and CDR2 SYGVKD come from the germline V gene. The CDR3 totals 15 residues. The V end was cut by 0 bases, the J end by 3 bases, with 12 bases between. For the CDR3, the DNA is TGTGCCATCAGTGAGTCGGGATCGGGAGACTACGAGCAGTACTTC. The encoded protein is CAISESGSGDYEQYF.

The chain is built from TRBV7-2 and TRBJ2-2; 11 bases agree with TRBD2. Unmatched junction bases numbered 5, after V lost 4 bases and J lost 4 bases. Germline V CDR1 and CDR2: SGHTA, FQGNSA. The CDR3 runs 16 residues. DNA for the CDR3: TGTGCCAGCAGCTATGGGACTAGCGGACGCACCGGGGAGCTGTTTTTT. It is translated as CASSYGTSGRTGELFF.

This clone was seen only a few times. The chain has TRBV7-9 and TRBJ1-1; possibly TRBD1 for D (5 bases). Trimming took off 5 bases at V and 5 bases at J, with 15 bases between the two ends. The CDR3 sequence is 14 residues long. CDR1 SEHNR and CDR2 FQNEAQ come from the germline V gene (reference sequence). The CDR3 region is CASSPGEGRTEAFF. As DNA, the CDR3 is TGTGCCAGCAGCCCGGGGGAAGGGAGAACTGAAGCTTTCTTT.

The V call is TRBV7-9, the J call TRBJ2-7; D ambiguous. The CDR3 is 14 amino acids. Trimming removed 1 base at V and 3 bases at J, with 10 bases between. The germline CDR1 and CDR2 sequences are SEHNR and FQNEAQ (reference sequence). CDR3 in DNA: TGTGCCAGCAGCTTAGTTGAAACCGACTACGAGCAGTACTTC. It encodes CASSLVETDYEQYF. Supplemented by reference TRBV7-9 and TRBJ2-7, the full variable domain reads DTGVSQNPRHKITKRGQNVTFRCDPISEHNRLYWYRQTLGQGPEFLTYFQNEAQLEKSRLLSDRFSAERPKGSFSTLEIQRTEQGDSAMYLCASSLVETDYEQYFGPGTRLTVT.

This chain uses TRBV6-4 with TRBJ2-2; the D is unclear. The germline gives CDR1 MRHNA, CDR2 SNTAGT. CDR3 length: 13 amino acids. Trimming removed 6 bases at V and 3 bases at J, with 8 bases between. The chain's CDR3 is CASSHDDTGELFF. The CDR3 DNA sequence: TGTGCCAGCAGCCACGATGACACCGGGGAGCTGTTTTTT.

V and J are TRBV21-1 and TRBJ2-4; the table's D gene call, TRBD1, was not cross checked with the DNA. TRBV21-1 is designated a pseudogene. The CDR3 runs 11 residues. The CDR3 here is CASSIGVRKYF. The CDR3 DNA reads as TGTGCCAGCAGCATAGGGGTTAGAAAGTACTTC.

The chain carries TRBV4-1 and TRBJ1-1; D not resolved. The V end was cut by 0 bases, the J end by 7 bases, with 9 bases between. The germline V gene encodes CDR1 MGHRA and CDR2 YSYEKL. The CDR3 has 13 amino acids. CDR3 amino acids: CASSQDRRGEAFF. The CDR3 bases are TGCGCCAGCAGCCAAGACCGTCGCGGTGAAGCTTTCTTT.

The gene calls are TRBV18 and TRBJ2-5; D is uncertain. In germline, CDR1 is KGHSH, CDR2 LQKENI. Trimming pared 3 bases from V and 2 bases from J, leaving 4 bases between. The CDR3 runs 12 residues. CDR3 bases: TGTGCCAGCTCACCCCAACAAGAGACCCAGTACTTC. The encoded protein is CASSPQQETQYF. Variable domain in full (rest from reference TRBV18 and TRBJ2-5): NAGVMQNPRHLVRRRGQEARLRCSPMKGHSHVYWYRQLPEEGLKFMVYLQKENIIDESGMPKERFSAEFPKEGPSILRIQQVVRGDSAAYFCASSPQQETQYFGPGTRLLVL.

The rearrangement joins TRBV7-2 to TRBJ1-1; weak D call: TRBD1 (6 bases). The CDR3 spans 14 residues. V was pared by 5 bases and J by 9 bases, with 19 bases between. Germline loops: CDR1 SGHTA, CDR2 FQGNSA. The CDR3, as DNA: TGTGCCAGCAGCGCGTCGGCCCAGGGGCCCAAAGCTTTCTTT. Protein: CASSASAQGPKAFF.